This T cell receptor (beta chain) was captured by sequencing in a study of early T cells in non-severe SARS-CoV-2 infection. Study information: Sequencing was performed on bulk RNA from unsorted whole blood, leaving chains unpaired. Study results and caveats: There was a bias toward anti-spike CD8 responses in VDJdb matching, which missed private and CD4 specificities.

This clonotype was detected only a few times. What it recognizes is unknown. Separate cDNA molecules each had unique molecular identifiers attached to them. TCRdb passed the 5' RACE reads through MiXCR, listing each CDR3 protein once. The table has approximately 48,000 distinct CDR3 sequences, around 6.5% seen once. The V gene end was trimmed by 1 base and the J gene end by 3 bases; junction bases not matched to a gene: 4. Germline-derived CDR1 and CDR2 are SGHAT and FQNNGV. The CDR3 is 15 amino acids. The source material was whole blood, sampled at baseline. The TCR sequence derives from an adult who was a healthcare worker with PCR-confirmed SARS-CoV-2 infection or an uninfected control (not recorded which). V gene TRBV11-2 combines with J gene TRBJ1-2, with 8 bases that match TRBD1. CDR3 sequence: CASSLGAGGDYGYTF. For the CDR3, the DNA is TGTGCCAGCAGCTTAGGGGCAGGGGGCGACTATGGCTACACCTTC. The whole variable domain, filled in from reference TRBV11-2 and TRBJ1-2, reads EAGVAQSPRYKIIEKRQSVAFWCNPISGHATLYWYQQILGQGPKLLIQFQNNGVVDDSQLPKDRFSAERLKGVDSTLKIQPAKLEDSAVYLCASSLGAGGDYGYTFGSGTRLTVV.